This entry concerns a single T cell receptor beta chain. Its antigen remains unidentified. A second PCR of 7 to 11 cycles used a sample-barcoded 5' primer and a J-beta primer mix. One entry per CDR3 protein, called by TCRdb with MiXCR from the 5' RACE reads. Of about 1.6 million distinct CDR3 sequences in the sample, roughly 30% were seen once. The sample belongs to a study of blood T cells in healthy people across ages. Overall study findings and caveats: Observed TCR beta diversity showed a strong correlation with the percentage of naive T cells as measured by flow cytometry. Versus aged donors, long-lived donors had higher diversity and more naive CD4+ cells.

Germline V gene data show CDR1 as DFQATT and CDR2 as SNEGSKA (reference sequence). Between the trimmed V and J ends, which lost 6 bases and 7 bases, there was a span of 22 bases. This CDR3 has 15 amino acids. Sequencing used blood. V gene TRBV20-1 combines with J gene TRBJ2-1; D may be TRBD1 (6 bases). This receptor was identified in a woman aged 30 to 39 in good health. The CDR3 here is CSASSPLNRVNEQFF. In nucleotides, the CDR3 is TGCAGTGCCAGCTCACCACTTAACAGGGTTAATGAGCAGTTCTTC.